This T cell receptor beta chain was identified during a study of spatial heterogeneity in lung cancer. Overall study context: Researchers sequenced follow-up PBMC samples if they had them, and these came a median of around two years after resection. Raw reads showed each unique TCR and UMI combination turning up more than ten times on average.

The CDR3 is 14 amino acids. Germline assignment: CDR1 DFQATT and CDR2 SNEGSKA (reference sequence). V was pared by 6 bases and J by 0 bases, with 6 bases of the junction left unmatched. Concerning this clonotype: This beta chain came through as a stray read in a library set up for alpha chains, and its size says little.

TCRdb reanalysed the 5' RACE reads using MiXCR and keeps one entry per CDR3 protein. This sample has more than 2,000 distinct CDR3 sequences, with roughly 27% found just once. Time point in this sample: blood at routine non-recurrence follow-up after resection. Researchers sequenced whole RNA taken from tumor, nontumor lung or frozen PBMC without sorting. Sample: PBMCs, taken at follow-up. This chain joins TRBV20-1 and TRBJ2-3, with 7 nucleotides matching TRBD2. This sequence was found in a male donor with early-stage non-small cell lung cancer. The CDR3, as DNA: TGCAGTGCCTATGCGGGAGTTAGCACAGATACGCAGTATTTT. Translating gives CSAYAGVSTDTQYF.